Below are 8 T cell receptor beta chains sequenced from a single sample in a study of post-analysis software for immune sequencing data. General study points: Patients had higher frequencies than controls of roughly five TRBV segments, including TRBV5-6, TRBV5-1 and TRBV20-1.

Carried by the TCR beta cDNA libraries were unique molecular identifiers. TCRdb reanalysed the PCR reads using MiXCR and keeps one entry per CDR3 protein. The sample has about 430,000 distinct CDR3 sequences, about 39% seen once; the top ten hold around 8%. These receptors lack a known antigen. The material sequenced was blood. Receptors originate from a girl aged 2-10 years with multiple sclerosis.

The CDR3 DNA is TGTGCCAGCAGCGAGTTTTTAGGGCGCAGGAATGAAAAACTGTTTTTT. Translated, it gives CASSEFLGRRNEKLFF. The chain uses TRBV7-3 and TRBJ1-4; D not certain. Germline CDR1 reads SGHTA; CDR2 reads FQGTGA. Trimming removed 5 bases at V and 5 bases at J, with 18 bases between. This CDR3 has 16 residues.

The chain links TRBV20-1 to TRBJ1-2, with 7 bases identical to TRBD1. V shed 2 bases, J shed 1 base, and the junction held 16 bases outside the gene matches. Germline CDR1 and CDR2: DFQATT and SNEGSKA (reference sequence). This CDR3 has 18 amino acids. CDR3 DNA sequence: TGCAGTGCTAGACTTTTGGAGGGGACAGCAGTTCTTAACTATGGCTACACCTTC. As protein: CSARLLEGTAVLNYGYTF.

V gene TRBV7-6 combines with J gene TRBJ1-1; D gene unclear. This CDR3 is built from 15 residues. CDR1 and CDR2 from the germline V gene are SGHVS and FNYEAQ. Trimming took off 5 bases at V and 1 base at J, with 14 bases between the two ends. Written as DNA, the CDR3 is TGTGCCAGCAGCCCAGACCGACATAGGAACACTGAAGCTTTCTTT. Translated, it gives CASSPDRHRNTEAFF.

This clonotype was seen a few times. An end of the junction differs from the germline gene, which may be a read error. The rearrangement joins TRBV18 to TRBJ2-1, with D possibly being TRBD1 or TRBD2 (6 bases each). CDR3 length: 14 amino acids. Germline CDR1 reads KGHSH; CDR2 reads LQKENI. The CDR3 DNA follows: TGTGCCAGTTCACCAGAAGGGGGGAGCAATGAGCAGTTCTTC. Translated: CASSPEGGSNEQFF.

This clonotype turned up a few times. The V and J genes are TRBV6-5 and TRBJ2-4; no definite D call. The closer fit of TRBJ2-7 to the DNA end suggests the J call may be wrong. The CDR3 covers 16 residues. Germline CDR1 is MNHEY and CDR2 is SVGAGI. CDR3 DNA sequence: TGTGCCAGCAGTTACTCGTGGTTCACATTTCGGTACGAGCAGTACTTC. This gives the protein CASSYSWFTFRYEQYF.

The CDR3, as DNA: TGTGCCAGCAGCTGGGGACTAGCGGGAGTTCCCACAGATACGCAGTATTTT. As protein: CASSWGLAGVPTDTQYF. The chain links TRBV7-8 to TRBJ2-3; 14 bases fit TRBD2. The CDR3 sequence is 17 residues long. Germline assignment: CDR1 SGHVS and CDR2 FQNEAQ. Germline trimming cut 4 bases from V and 2 bases from J; bases unmatched to any gene: 5.

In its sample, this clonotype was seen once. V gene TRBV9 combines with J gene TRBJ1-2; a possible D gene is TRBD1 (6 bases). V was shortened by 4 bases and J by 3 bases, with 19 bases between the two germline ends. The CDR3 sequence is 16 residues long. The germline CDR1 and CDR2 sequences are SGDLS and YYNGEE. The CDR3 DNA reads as TGTGCCAGCAGCCCCCGAGGGGGGGCTAGGGACTATGGCTACACCTTC. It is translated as CASSPRGGARDYGYTF.

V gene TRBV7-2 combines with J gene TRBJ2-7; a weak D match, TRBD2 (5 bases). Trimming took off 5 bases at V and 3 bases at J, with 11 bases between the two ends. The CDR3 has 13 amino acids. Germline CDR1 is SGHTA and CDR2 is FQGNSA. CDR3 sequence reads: CASSVRLFYEQYF. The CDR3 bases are TGTGCCAGCAGCGTAAGACTATTCTACGAGCAGTACTTC. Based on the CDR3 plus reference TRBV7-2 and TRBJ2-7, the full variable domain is GAGVSQSPSNKVTEKGKDVELRCDPISGHTALYWYRQSLGQGLEFLIYFQGNSAPDKSGLPSDRFSAERTGGSVSTLTIQRTQQEDSAVYLCASSVRLFYEQYFGPGTRLTVT.